A selection of T cell receptor beta chains follows, all from one sample in a study of blood T cell repertoires in COVID-19. Sequencing was performed with immunoSEQ multiplex PCR; in TCRdb, only in-frame clones are kept and a portion is missing. The repertoire holds 250,000 or so clones, 70% to 90% seen once, with 0.9% to 1% in the top ten. Sequencing input: peripheral blood. Receptor source: a woman in her 40s who had recovered from COVID-19. Both conserved end residues are part of each CDR3. The order of the fields is D gene, V gene, clone size, J gene, CDR3 DNA, CDR3 protein. A D gene is named only where the DNA matches it firmly. Clone size, where shown, is once, few, many, or a class for clones that have expanded.

TRBD1	TRBV25-1	.	TRBJ1-3	TGTGCCAGCAGGGGGTCTGACAGGGACCCTTACGGAAACACCATATATTTT	CASRGSDRDPYGNTIYF
.	TRBV5-4	.	TRBJ2-6	TGTGCCAGCAGCTTGATGGCGGTCTCTGGGGCCAACGTCCTGACTTTC	CASSLMAVSGANVLTF
.	TRBV30	.	TRBJ1-6	TGTGCCTGGATGGGGGGGTCAAATTCACCCCTCCACTTT	CAWMGGSNSPLHF
.	TRBV9	few	TRBJ1-2	TGTGCCAGCAGCGTAGGGAGCCTCTATGGCTACACCTTC	CASSVGSLYGYTF
TRBD1	TRBV19	.	TRBJ1-5	TGTGCCAGTACCCCGACAGGGATACATCAGCCCCAGCATTTT	CASTPTGIHQPQHF
.	TRBV19	few	TRBJ2-1	TGTGCCAGTAGTAGGGGGCGCCGCCCCTCCTACAATGAGCAGTTCTTC	CASSRGRRPSYNEQFF
.	TRBV12-5	.	TRBJ2-7	TGTGCTAGTGCCCGTGGGCCCTCCCGATACGAGCAGTACTTC	CASARGPSRYEQYF
.	TRBV28	.	TRBJ2-1	TGTGCCTACACTCCCCGCGGGAAGGTTGAGCAGTTCTTC	CAYTPRGKVEQFF
.	TRBV7-3	.	TRBJ2-5	TGTGCCAGCAGCCCGACCCCGGGGGAGACCCAGTACTTC	CASSPTPGETQYF
.	TRBV7-3	.	TRBJ2-2	TGTGCCAGCGCCCCCCAGGTGGGGGAGCTGTTTTTT	CASAPQVGELFF
TRBD1	TRBV27	.	TRBJ1-6	TGTGCCAGCAGTTTATTCCAAGGGGGCCATAATTCACCCCTCCACTTT	CASSLFQGGHNSPLHF
TRBD2	TRBV4-3	once	TRBJ2-1	TGCGCCAGCAGCCAAGTGTTTGGCCTAGCGGGAAACAATGAGCAGTTCTTC	CASSQVFGLAGNNEQFF
.	TRBV6-1	.	TRBJ1-6	TGTGCCAGCAGTGCGGGGTTCCCTAGCTCCTATAATTCACCCCTCCACTTT	CASSAGFPSSYNSPLHF
TRBD2	TRBV7-9	.	TRBJ2-2	TGTGCCAGCAGCTCGGGAGGGGCCGCCACCGGGGAGCTGTTTTTT	CASSSGGAATGELFF
TRBD1	TRBV2	.	TRBJ1-5	TGTGCCAGCAGTGGGGGACAGGGTGGCAATCAGCCCCAGCATTTT	CASSGGQGGNQPQHF
.	TRBV25-1	.	TRBJ2-6	TGTGCCAGCAGTGAATATCCCCTTGGAGTTGGTGGGGCCAACGTCCTGACTTTC	CASSEYPLGVGGANVLTF
TRBD1	TRBV19	.	TRBJ1-2	TGTGCCAGTAGTCCAATGACGGGACAGGCCTCTAACTATGGCTACACCTTC	CASSPMTGQASNYGYTF
TRBD2	TRBV28	.	TRBJ2-1	TGTGCCAGCAGTTCCCCATCTAGCGGGAGTGGTGTTGAGCAGTTCTTC	CASSSPSSGSGVEQFF
.	TRBV6-2/TRBV6-3	.	TRBJ1-2	TGTGCCAGCAGTTACTCGTGGCAGTATGGCTACACCTTC	CASSYSWQYGYTF
TRBD2	TRBV4-1	.	TRBJ2-7	TGCGCCAGCAGTCTGGCTAGCGGGAGTCCTCCCTACGAGCAGTACTTC	CASSLASGSPPYEQYF
.	TRBV6-2/TRBV6-3	.	TRBJ1-3	TGTGCCAGCAGCGCTACCGGGACTGTGGGCCTTGGAAACACCATATATTTT	CASSATGTVGLGNTIYF
.	TRBV5-5	.	TRBJ2-3	TGTGCCAGCAGCTCCCCCCCACGGGGGCAGTATTTT	CASSSPPRGQYF